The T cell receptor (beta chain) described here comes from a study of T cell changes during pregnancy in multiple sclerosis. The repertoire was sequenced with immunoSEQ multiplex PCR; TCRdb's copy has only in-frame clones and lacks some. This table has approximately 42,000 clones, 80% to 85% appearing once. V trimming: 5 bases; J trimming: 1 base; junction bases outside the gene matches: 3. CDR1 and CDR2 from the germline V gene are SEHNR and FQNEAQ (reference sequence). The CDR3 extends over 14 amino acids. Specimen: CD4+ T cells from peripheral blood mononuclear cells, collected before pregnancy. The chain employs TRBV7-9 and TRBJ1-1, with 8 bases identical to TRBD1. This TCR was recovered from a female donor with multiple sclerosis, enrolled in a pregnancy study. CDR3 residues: CASSAQGANTEAFF. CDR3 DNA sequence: TGTGCCAGCAGCGCTCAGGGGGCGAACACTGAAGCTTTCTTT.